This passage covers 32 T cell receptor beta chains from one sample sequenced in a study of T cells in localized non-small cell lung cancer. Clones were read by immunoSEQ multiplex PCR, and TCRdb kept only the in-frame ones, dropping some. The sample gives 1,500 to 2,000 clones, about 22% of which show up once; 15% to 20% is in the top ten. The material sequenced was lung tumor tissue, taken before any cancer treatment. The receptors originated from a female donor of 60 years or more with stage II squamous cell lung carcinoma.

This clone was recorded a few times. This chain joins TRBV6-8 and TRBJ2-7; D ambiguous. The CDR3 spans 13 residues. Deletions cut 4 bases from V and 4 bases from J, with 11 bases between. Germline assignment: CDR1 MNHGY and CDR2 SAAAGT. CDR3 loop: CASSSTTGYEQYF. CDR3 in DNA: TGTGCCAGCAGTTCTACCACTGGTTACGAGCAGTACTTC.

The CDR3 region is CASSELNNQPQHF. The DNA of the CDR3 is TGTGCCAGCAGTGAACTCAACAATCAGCCCCAGCATTTT. V and J are TRBV6-1 and TRBJ1-5; the D is unclear. This CDR3 is built from 13 residues. CDR1 is MNHNS and CDR2 is SASEGT in the germline V gene. The germline V and J ends were trimmed by 2 bases and 3 bases, with 5 bases remaining between them.

In this sample, this clone turned up a few times. This chain links TRBV30 with TRBJ1-3, with unresolved D. The CDR3 covers 13 residues. CDR1 GTSNPN and CDR2 SVGIG come from the germline V gene (reference sequence). V shed 3 bases and J shed 4 bases, with 10 bases lying between them. The CDR3 DNA reads TGTGCCTGGAGGGCTCATGGGGGAAACACCATATATTTT. This gives the protein CAWRAHGGNTIYF.

The chain links TRBV30 to TRBJ2-5, with 10 bases aligning to TRBD2. CDR3 length equals 11 residues. Germline CDR1 GTSNPN, CDR2 SVGIG (reference sequence). J was trimmed by 7 bases and V by 6 bases; bases with no gene match: 2. The CDR3 DNA sequence: TGTGCCTGCCTAGCGGGGGTGACCCAGTACTTC. It specifies CACLAGVTQYF.

This chain uses TRBV10-1 with TRBJ2-2; D ambiguous. Germline CDR1 is WNHNN and CDR2 is SYGVQD (reference sequence). The CDR3 contains 14 residues. V shed 10 bases and J shed 0 bases, with 12 bases lying between them. This CDR3 is CATQAKANTGELFF. The CDR3 DNA follows: TGCGCCACTCAGGCGAAGGCGAACACCGGGGAGCTGTTTTTT.

This sequence joins TRBV30 and TRBJ1-1, with D unresolved. V lost 4 bases and J lost 11, with 17 bases in between. Germline CDR1 GTSNPN, CDR2 SVGIG (reference sequence). The CDR3 has 12 amino acids. CDR3 region: CAWTLGFRGAFF. The CDR3 DNA follows: TGTGCCTGGACCCTGGGGTTTCGGGGTGCTTTCTTT.

This clone came up a few times. The chain couples TRBV30 to TRBJ2-1, with 10 bases matching TRBD2. CDR3 size: 16 residues. The germline CDR1 and CDR2 sequences are GTSNPN and SVGIG (reference sequence). Germline trimming cut 3 bases from V and 8 bases from J; bases unmatched to any gene: 13. The CDR3 sequence is CAWRMAAGGPGDEQFF. CDR3 nucleotide sequence: TGTGCCTGGAGGATGGCAGCGGGAGGGCCGGGGGATGAGCAGTTCTTC.

This clone was counted between two and nine times. CDR3 DNA sequence: TGTGCCAGCAGCCCACGCCGGGCTTACGATAATTCACCCCTCCACTTT. As protein: CASSPRRAYDNSPLHF. The chain combines TRBV11-3 with TRBJ1-6; unclear D gene. V was trimmed by 5 bases and J by 5 bases, leaving 16 bases between them. Germline values: CDR1 SGHNT, CDR2 YENEEA. This CDR3 is 16 amino acids long.

This clone was seen a handful of times. The chain has TRBV6-8 and TRBJ2-2; D is perhaps TRBD1 (6 bases). This CDR3 is 16 amino acids long. Germline V CDR1 and CDR2: MNHGY, SAAAGT. Trimming cost V 4 bases and J 5 bases, with 17 bases left between them. CDR3 DNA sequence: TGTGCCAGCAGTTCACAGGGCGGAGTCGGGACCGGGGAGCTGTTTTTT. Its translation is CASSSQGGVGTGELFF.

This chain's CDR3 is CSVVSTGASNTEAFF. CDR3 in DNA: TGCAGCGTCGTTTCAACAGGGGCTTCGAACACTGAAGCTTTCTTT. The chain carries TRBV29-1 and TRBJ1-1, with TRBD1 matching 7 bases. The ends lost 6 bases at V and 1 base at J; junction bases unmatched: 11. Germline-derived CDR1 and CDR2 are SQVTM and ANQGSEA. The CDR3 is 15 residues long. The full variable domain, its missing parts supplied by reference TRBV29-1 and TRBJ1-1, is SAVISQKPSRDICQRGTSLTIQCQVDSQVTMMFWYRQQPGQSLTLIATANQGSEATYESGFVIDKFPISRPNLTFSTLTVSNMSPEDSSIYLCSVVSTGASNTEAFFGQGTRLTVV.

The chain links TRBV6-8 to TRBJ1-3; D call uncertain. The CDR3 covers 13 residues. V lost 5 bases to trimming and J lost 4 bases, with 9 bases between them. From germline, CDR1 is MNHGY and CDR2 SAAAGT. CDR3 sequence: CASSVSAGNTIYF. The CDR3 DNA reads TGTGCCAGCAGTGTGTCAGCAGGAAACACCATATATTTT.

The rearrangement links TRBV19 to TRBJ1-4; no firm D call. The CDR3 is made up of 14 amino acids. V was shortened by 6 bases and J by 0 bases, with 8 bases between the two germline ends. Looked up from germline, CDR1 is LNHDA and CDR2 is SQIVND (reference sequence). DNA of the CDR3: TGTGCCAGTAGGGGAGGAGCAACTAATGAAAAACTGTTTTTT. It translates to CASRGGATNEKLFF.

By sample fraction, this clone is medium-sized. V and J are TRBV11-3 and TRBJ2-5; D call uncertain. This CDR3 is 15 amino acids long. V gave up 1 base and J gave up 2 bases, with 11 bases separating them. The germline V gene has CDR1 SGHNT and CDR2 YENEEA. CDR3 amino acids: CASSLGGSRQETQYF. DNA for the CDR3: TGTGCCAGCAGCTTAGGGGGTAGCAGGCAAGAGACCCAGTACTTC. Looking up the rest from reference TRBV11-3 and TRBJ2-5 gives the full variable domain: EAGVVQSPRYKIIEKKQPVAFWCNPISGHNTLYWYLQNLGQGPELLIRYENEEAVDDSQLPKDRFSAERLKGVDSTLKIQPAELGDSAVYLCASSLGGSRQETQYFGPGTRLLVL.

This clone is labeled as medium-sized (0.01 to 0.1%). The chain uses TRBV6-8 and TRBJ1-5; TRBD1 might be the D (6 bases). CDR1 MNHGY and CDR2 SAAAGT come from the germline V gene. This CDR3 comprises 16 residues. V was shortened by 5 bases and J by 4 bases, with 18 bases between the two germline ends. The CDR3: CASSDDGGLMNQPQHF. CDR3 sequence (DNA): TGTGCCAGCAGTGACGATGGGGGCTTAATGAATCAGCCCCAGCATTTT.

The V and J genes are TRBV11-3 and TRBJ2-1; 8 bases agree with TRBD2. Trimming cost V 5 bases and J 7 bases; bases outside gene matches: 13. Germline lookup yields CDR1 SGHNT and CDR2 YENEEA. The CDR3 consists of 16 residues. DNA for the CDR3: TGTGCCAGCAGCCCTACAGCGGGAGTGGTGGTAAATGAGCAGTTCTTC. Its translation: CASSPTAGVVVNEQFF. The full variable domain, its missing parts supplied by reference TRBV11-3 and TRBJ2-1, is EAGVVQSPRYKIIEKKQPVAFWCNPISGHNTLYWYLQNLGQGPELLIRYENEEAVDDSQLPKDRFSAERLKGVDSTLKIQPAELGDSAVYLCASSPTAGVVVNEQFFGPGTRLTVL.

This chain uses TRBV6-8 with TRBJ2-1, with 12 bases lining up with TRBD2. Germline CDR1 reads MNHGY; CDR2 reads SAAAGT. The CDR3 totals 15 residues. V lost 6 bases, J lost 6 bases, and 6 bases stayed unmatched. The CDR3 region has the DNA TGTGCCAGCAGCCTAGGACTAGCGGGGCGCAATGAGCAGTTCTTC. Translation gives CASSLGLAGRNEQFF.

The sample holds a few counts of this clone. The gene calls are TRBV6-8 and TRBJ2-1, with a tentative D call TRBD2 (5 bases). This CDR3 contains 18 residues. In germline, CDR1 is MNHGY, CDR2 SAAAGT. V gave up 5 bases and J gave up 1 base, with 21 bases separating them. In DNA, the CDR3 is TGTGCCAGCAGTAGGTTTATGCGGGCGAACCCATCCTACAATGAGCAGTTCTTC. Encoded protein: CASSRFMRANPSYNEQFF.

This clone was seen a few times. The chain carries TRBV6-8 and TRBJ1-2, with D possibly matching TRBD1 (5 bases). Germline CDR1 MNHGY, CDR2 SAAAGT. The CDR3 loop spans 16 amino acids. V was trimmed by 2 bases and J by 2 bases, leaving 15 bases between them. DNA of the CDR3: TGTGCCAGCAGTTACCCCGCCCTGACAGACAACTATGGCTACACCTTC. This sequence encodes CASSYPALTDNYGYTF.

V and J are TRBV12-5 and TRBJ1-5; D unclear. This CDR3 contains 15 residues. In germline, CDR1 is LGHNT, CDR2 FRNRAP. CDR3 loop: CASTPGQPSNQPQHF. CDR3 in DNA: TGTGCCAGCACCCCCGGGCAGCCTAGCAATCAGCCCCAGCATTTT.

CDR3 sequence (DNA): TGTGCCAGCTCACTGGGACAGACCTACGAGCAGTACTTC. This codes for CASSLGQTYEQYF. J is TRBJ2-7 and V is TRBV18, with TRBD1 identical over 7 bases. V shed 4 bases, J shed 2 bases, and the junction held 2 bases outside the gene matches. The CDR3 is 13 residues long. The V gene's germline CDR1 is KGHSH and CDR2 LQKENI.

This clone was counted a few times. The V call is TRBV11-3, the J call TRBJ1-2, with 7 bases fitting TRBD1. V lost 4 bases to trimming and J lost 7 bases; unmatched junction nucleotides: 12. From germline, CDR1 is SGHNT and CDR2 YENEEA. The CDR3 contains 15 residues. The CDR3 reads CASSSRQGAMRGYTF. The CDR3 nucleotides read TGTGCCAGCAGCTCCCGACAGGGTGCGATGCGTGGCTACACCTTC.

For the CDR3, the DNA is TGTGCCAGCAGCCCGGGGAGCGGGAGGCCCAGCGACGGGGAGCTGTTTTTT. This encodes CASSPGSGRPSDGELFF. This chain uses TRBV6-8 with TRBJ2-2, with 9 bases lining up with TRBD2. The CDR3 loop spans 17 amino acids. The germline CDR1 and CDR2 sequences are MNHGY and SAAAGT. The V and J ends lost 6 bases and 7 bases, in that order; junction bases with no gene match: 15.

The chain has TRBV28 and TRBJ2-3; 8 positions agree with TRBD1. Germline V gene lookup returns CDR1 MDHEN and CDR2 SYDVKM. The length of the CDR3 is 14 residues. In DNA form, the CDR3 reads TGTGGGGTAAACAGGGGGATGGGTGAGGATACGCAGTATTTT. This sequence encodes CGVNRGMGEDTQYF.

The chain employs TRBV14 and TRBJ2-6; no reliable D call. The length of the CDR3 is 14 residues. Germline lookup yields CDR1 SGHDN and CDR2 FVKESK. Deletions cut 4 bases from V and 2 bases from J, with 6 bases between. CDR3 loop: CASSLRTGANVLTF. In DNA form, the CDR3 reads TGTGCCAGCAGCCTCCGTACTGGGGCCAACGTCCTGACTTTC.

This clone was picked up a small number of times. The chain couples TRBV9 to TRBJ1-1; D is undetermined. The germline V gene has CDR1 SGDLS and CDR2 YYNGEE. The germline V and J ends were trimmed by 1 base and 3 bases, with 10 bases remaining between them. The CDR3 is 14 residues long. The chain's CDR3 is CASSVHGRDTEAFF. The CDR3 DNA reads TGTGCCAGCAGCGTACATGGGAGGGACACTGAAGCTTTCTTT.

This clone was picked up a small number of times. The chain couples TRBV14 to TRBJ2-6, with D unclear. In germline, CDR1 is SGHDN, CDR2 FVKESK. CDR3 size: 16 residues. The V gene lost 2 bases and the J gene lost 3 bases, with 11 bases spanning the gap. CDR3 region: CASSQLSTFGANVLTF. CDR3 coding DNA: TGTGCCAGCAGCCAACTCTCGACCTTTGGGGCCAACGTCCTGACTTTC.

This clone was detected only a few times. This chain connects TRBV28 to TRBJ2-3; possible D gene TRBD2, 7 bases. From germline, CDR1 is MDHEN and CDR2 SYDVKM. The CDR3 contains 15 residues. V shed 2 bases and J shed 1 base, with 10 bases lying between them. CDR3 nucleotide sequence: TGTGCCAGCAGTTTAGCGGGGGCCCGCACAGATACGCAGTATTTT. It specifies CASSLAGARTDTQYF. Full variable domain (remainder filled in from reference TRBV28 and TRBJ2-3): DVKVTQSSRYLVKRTGEKVFLECVQDMDHENMFWYRQDPGLGLRLIYFSYDVKMKEKGDIPEGYSVSREKKERFSLILESASTNQTSMYLCASSLAGARTDTQYFGPGTRLTVL.

V usage is TRBV9 and J usage is TRBJ2-7; D unresolved. CDR3 length: 12 amino acids. Germline CDR1 reads SGDLS; CDR2 reads YYNGEE. Trimming left V 5 bases short and J 4 bases short, with 10 bases between. For the CDR3, the DNA is TGTGCCAGCAGTGAAGGTCGATACGAGCAGTACGTC. Its protein product is CASSEGRYEQYV.

This clone rates as medium-sized. This chain uses TRBV12-5 with TRBJ1-5; D perhaps matches TRBD1 (5 bases). The CDR3 is 13 amino acids. Per the germline V gene, CDR1 is LGHNT and CDR2 is FRNRAP. The CDR3 DNA is TGTGCCAGCACCGAGGAGGGGAAGGAGCCCCAGCATTTT. Its protein product is CASTEEGKEPQHF.

This clone was found a few times. This rearrangement joins TRBV9 to TRBJ2-7, with D possibly being TRBD2 (5 bases). CDR3 length: 13 amino acids. Trimming stripped 0 bases from V and 6 bases from J, with 10 bases between. The V gene's germline CDR1 is SGDLS and CDR2 YYNGEE. DNA for the CDR3: TGTGCCAGCAGCGTAGAGGTGAGCGGCGAGCAGTACTTC. This sequence encodes CASSVEVSGEQYF.

This clone was picked up a small number of times. In DNA form, the CDR3 reads TGTGCCAGCGGAAATGACCTAAGCCCAAATCAGCCCCAGCATTTT. It codes for CASGNDLSPNQPQHF. The chain couples TRBV9 to TRBJ1-5, with no clear D. The CDR3 has 15 residues. Germline-derived CDR1 and CDR2 are SGDLS and YYNGEE. V dropped 7 bases and J dropped 4 bases, with 18 bases sitting between them. The whole variable domain, remainder taken from reference TRBV9 and TRBJ1-5, is DSGVTQTPKHLITATGQRVTLRCSPRSGDLSVYWYQQSLDQGLQFLIQYYNGEERAKGNILERFSAQQFPDLHSELNLSSLELGDSALYFCASGNDLSPNQPQHFGDGTRLSIL.

This rearrangement joins TRBV11-3 to TRBJ2-1, with D possibly being TRBD2 (6 bases). Germline V gene lookup returns CDR1 SGHNT and CDR2 YENEEA. The V and J ends lost 1 base and 2 bases respectively, with 6 bases between them. This CDR3 is 14 amino acids long. The CDR3 region has the DNA TGTGCCAGCAGCTTAGGGACTACCTACAATGAGCAGTTCTTC. Its protein product is CASSLGTTYNEQFF.